The rows below give T cell receptor beta chains drawn from one sample of a study of CD8 T cells in ankylosing spondylitis. TCRdb redid the calling of the 5' RACE reads with MiXCR, one entry per CDR3 protein. The sample lists hundreds of thousands of distinct CDR3 sequences, 9.5% to 15% occurring once. Sequencing was done on a sample of blood, either unsorted or a sorted T cell fraction (not recorded which). These receptors were taken from a male donor with ankylosing spondylitis. Both conserved end residues are part of each CDR3. D genes are given only for firm matches. Not all rows give a size; the values are once, few, many and, for expanded clones, a class.

j_gene,v_gene,d_gene,abundance,CDR3nt,CDR3aa
TRBJ2-1,TRBV7-2,TRBD2,many,TGTGCCAGCAGCTCTGTACTAGCGGGAAGCTACAATGAGCAGTTCTTC,CASSSVLAGSYNEQFF
TRBJ2-5,TRBV20-1,TRBD2,.,TGCAGTGCTAGAGTCCCACTAGCGGGAGAATGGGAGACCCAGTACTTC,CSARVPLAGEWETQYF
TRBJ2-1,TRBV6-4,TRBD2,.,TGTGCCAGCAGTGTGGTAGCGGGAGACGTTGAGCAGTTCTTC,CASSVVAGDVEQFF
TRBJ1-3,TRBV28,.,few,TGTGCCAGCAGCCCGGACTATGCCAGGAACACCATATATTTT,CASSPDYARNTIYF
TRBJ2-1,TRBV3-1,.,few,TGTGCCAGCGTGGGACGTAATGAGCAGTTCTTC,CASVGRNEQFF
TRBJ2-2,TRBV18,.,.,TGTGCCTGCGCTGAGGCAACCACCGGGGAGCTGTTTTTT,CACAEATTGELFF
TRBJ2-3,TRBV5-1,.,many,TGCGCCAGCAGCTTGGCCGTGCAGGTGGCGCAGTATTTT,CASSLAVQVAQYF
TRBJ2-2,TRBV20-1,.,.,TGCAGTGCTAAGAGAGCGTCGAACACCGGGGAGCTGTTTTTT,CSAKRASNTGELFF
TRBJ1-1,TRBV7-9,.,.,TGTGCCAGCAGCTTAGGGCCTATAGGGAACACTGAAGCTTTCTTT,CASSLGPIGNTEAFF
TRBJ2-2,TRBV15,.,.,TGTGCCGCCCGGGACGGGGCGAACACCGGGGAGCTGTTTTTT,CAARDGANTGELFF
TRBJ1-3,TRBV4-1,TRBD1,.,TGCGCCAGCAGCCAAGGGACAGGCCGCTCTGGAAACACCATATATTTT,CASSQGTGRSGNTIYF
TRBJ1-5,TRBV10-3,TRBD1,few,TGTGCCATCAGTGAGGCAGGGGGCAGCGGTGGCAATCAGCCCCAGCATTTT,CAISEAGGSGGNQPQHF
TRBJ2-5,TRBV20-1,.,.,TGCAGTGCTGCCCAGGGTAGCTTCGTCGTAGAGACCCAGTACTTC,CSAAQGSFVVETQYF
TRBJ1-3,TRBV24-1,TRBD1,many,TGTGCCACCAGTGACCCGCGACAGGGGGCTGGAAACACCATATATTTT,CATSDPRQGAGNTIYF
TRBJ2-1,TRBV27,.,few,TGTGCCAGCACCACGGTGGGGAGCGGTTCCTACAATGAGCAGTTCTTC,CASTTVGSGSYNEQFF
TRBJ2-3,TRBV24-1,.,few,TGTGCCACCAGTGAGGGAGTGGAAGAGGGCACAGATACGCAGTATTTT,CATSEGVEEGTDTQYF
TRBJ2-1,TRBV9,.,few,TGTGCCAGCAGCGTAGACGCCCGAACTTGGGGTGAGCAGTTCTTC,CASSVDARTWGEQFF
TRBJ1-3,TRBV15,.,many,TGTGCCACCAGCAGAGCTCGTTTTGGGTCGGACACCATATATTTT,CATSRARFGSDTIYF
TRBJ2-2,TRBV3-1,.,.,TGTGCCAGCAGGCCCCCAACAGGGAGGGAGCTGTTTTTT,CASRPPTGRELFF
TRBJ2-1,TRBV29-1,.,.,TGCAGCGTCGAGGGGTCCTACAATGAGCAGTTCTTC,CSVEGSYNEQFF
TRBJ2-1,TRBV7-9,.,many,TGTGCCAGCAGCTTGGTACTAGTTGTCCCCAATGAGCAGTTCTTC,CASSLVLVVPNEQFF
TRBJ2-1,TRBV12-3/TRBV12-4,.,many,TGTGCCAGCAGTTGGCAGGCAGGTAACAATGAGCAGTTCTTC,CASSWQAGNNEQFF
TRBJ2-3,TRBV24-1,TRBD2,.,TGTGCCACCGTGACTAGCGGAGGGAGCACAGATACGCAGTATTTT,CATVTSGGSTDTQYF
TRBJ2-1,TRBV11-2,.,many,TGTGCCAGCAGCCCCCAGTTGGTTTACAATGAGCAGTTCTTC,CASSPQLVYNEQFF
TRBJ1-3,TRBV18,.,.,TGTGCCAGCTCACCACCCTCCCAGGACTCTGGAAACACCATATATTTT,CASSPPSQDSGNTIYF
TRBJ1-4,TRBV27,TRBD1,few,TGTGCCAGCAGGCAACAGGGGGGGGCTAATGAAAAACTGTTTTTT,CASRQQGGANEKLFF
TRBJ2-2,TRBV11-2,TRBD1,.,TGTGCCAGCAGTTTTCTCCCCCCAAGCTGGACAGGGGGCTACGGCGGGGAGCTGTTTTTT,CASSFLPPSWTGGYGGELFF
TRBJ1-5,TRBV19,.,.,TGTGCCAGTAGTCGGAGAGGAGGCAATCAGCCCCAGCATTTT,CASSRRGGNQPQHF
TRBJ2-5,TRBV24-1,.,.,TGTGCCACCAGTACGGGTCCTGCCTCGGGGGAGACCCAGTACTTC,CATSTGPASGETQYF